This TCR beta chain was sequenced in a study of blood T cell repertoires in COVID-19. TCRdb's copy holds only in-frame clones and misses some; the assay was immunoSEQ multiplex PCR. The table shows 95,000 to 120,000 clones, with 85% occurring only once. With 2 bases removed from V and 5 bases from J, the gap between germline ends came to 15 bases. The CDR3 has 15 residues. CDR1 MGHRA and CDR2 YSYEKL come from the germline V gene. This chain connects TRBV4-1 to TRBJ2-5, with a weak D call TRBD2 (5 bases). The receptor was isolated from a man between 35 and 55 years old with acute or convalescent COVID-19. Sequencing input: peripheral blood. Here the CDR3 reads CASSQLGLPGETQYF. The CDR3 nucleotides read TGCGCCAGCAGCCAACTGGGCCTACCGGGGGAGACCCAGTACTTC.